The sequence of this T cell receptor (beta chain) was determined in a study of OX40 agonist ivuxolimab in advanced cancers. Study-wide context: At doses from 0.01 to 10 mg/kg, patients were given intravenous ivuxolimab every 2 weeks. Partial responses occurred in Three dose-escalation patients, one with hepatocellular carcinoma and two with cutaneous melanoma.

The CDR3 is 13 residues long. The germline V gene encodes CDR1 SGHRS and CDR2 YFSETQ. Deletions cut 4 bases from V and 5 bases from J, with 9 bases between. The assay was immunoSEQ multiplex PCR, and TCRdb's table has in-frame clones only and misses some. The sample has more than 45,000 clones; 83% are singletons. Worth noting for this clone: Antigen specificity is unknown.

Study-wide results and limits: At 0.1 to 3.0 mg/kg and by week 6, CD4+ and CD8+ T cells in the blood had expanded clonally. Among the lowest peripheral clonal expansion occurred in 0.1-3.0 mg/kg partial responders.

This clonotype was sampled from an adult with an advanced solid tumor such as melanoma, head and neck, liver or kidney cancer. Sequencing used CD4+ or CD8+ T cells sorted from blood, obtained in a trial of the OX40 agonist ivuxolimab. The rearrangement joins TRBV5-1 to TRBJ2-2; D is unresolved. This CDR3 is CASSPGLTGELFF. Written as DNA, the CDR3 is TGCGCCAGCAGCCCGGGCCTAACCGGGGAGCTGTTTTTT.